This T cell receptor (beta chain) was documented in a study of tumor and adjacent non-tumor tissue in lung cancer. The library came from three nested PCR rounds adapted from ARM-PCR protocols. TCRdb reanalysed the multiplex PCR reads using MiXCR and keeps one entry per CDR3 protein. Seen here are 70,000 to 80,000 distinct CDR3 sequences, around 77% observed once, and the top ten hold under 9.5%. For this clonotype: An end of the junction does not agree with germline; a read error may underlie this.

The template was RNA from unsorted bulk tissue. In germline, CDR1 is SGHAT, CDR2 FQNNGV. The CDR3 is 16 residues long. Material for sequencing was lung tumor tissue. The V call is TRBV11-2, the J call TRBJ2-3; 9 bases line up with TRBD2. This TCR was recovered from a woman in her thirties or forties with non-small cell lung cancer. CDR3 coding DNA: TGTGCCAGGAGGCCTCCTATAGCGGGGGACACAAATACGCAGTATTTT. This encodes CARRPPIAGDTNTQYF. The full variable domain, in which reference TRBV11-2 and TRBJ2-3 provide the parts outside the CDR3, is EAGVAQSPRYKIIEKRQSVAFWCNPISGHATLYWYQQILGQGPKLLIQFQNNGVVDDSQLPKDRFSAERLKGVDSTLKIQPAKLEDSAVYLCARRPPIAGDTNTQYFGPGTRLTVL.